These 10 T cell receptor beta chains originate from one sample sequenced in a study of blood T cell repertoires in COVID-19. Some clones are missing from TCRdb's copy, which holds only in-frame ones; the method was immunoSEQ multiplex PCR. The repertoire holds hundreds of thousands of clones, with 75% to 90% as singletons. The source material was PBMCs or T cells enriched from blood (not recorded which). These receptors came from a woman under 40 who had been exposed to COVID-19.

This clone was counted at least ten times. As DNA, the CDR3 is TGTGCCAGCAGCCAAGGGAGCGGATCCACTGAAGCTTTCTTT. Amino acid sequence: CASSQGSGSTEAFF. The chain carries TRBV3-1 (or the pseudogene TRBV3-2) and TRBJ1-1; D is unresolved. The CDR3 totals 14 residues. V gave up 1 base and J gave up 4 bases, with 10 bases separating them. In germline, CDR1 is LGHDT, CDR2 YNNKEL (reference sequence).

The V gene is TRBV5-1, the J gene TRBJ2-3; 8 positions match TRBD1. The CDR3 loop spans 15 amino acids. J was trimmed by 5 bases and V by 0 bases; bases with no gene match: 5. Germline CDR1 reads SGHRS; CDR2 reads YFSETQ. The CDR3: CASSLEDRGRDTQYF. The CDR3 DNA reads as TGCGCCAGCAGCTTGGAAGACAGGGGTAGAGATACGCAGTATTTT.

This chain joins TRBV11-1 and TRBJ2-2; 7 bases fit TRBD2. The CDR3 extends over 16 amino acids. Per germline, CDR1 SGHAT and CDR2 FQDESV (reference sequence). The V and J ends lost 5 bases and 4 bases, in that order; junction bases with no gene match: 10. The CDR3 sequence is CASSLGAGGFTGELFF. DNA of the CDR3: TGTGCCAGCAGCCTCGGGGCCGGGGGGTTCACCGGGGAGCTGTTTTTT.

J is TRBJ2-5 and V is TRBV29-1; D is perhaps TRBD2 (5 bases). Trimming removed 7 bases from V and 4 bases from J, with 19 bases in between. Germline lookup yields CDR1 SQVTM and CDR2 ANQGSEA. This CDR3 comprises 14 residues. As DNA, the CDR3 is TGCAGCGCGAGGGTGACAAGAGGAGGAGAGACCCAGTACTTC. Encoded protein: CSARVTRGGETQYF.

V is TRBV5-1 and J is TRBJ1-5; no clear D. The germline gives CDR1 SGHRS, CDR2 YFSETQ. The CDR3 loop spans 14 amino acids. The germline V and J ends were trimmed by 0 bases and 3 bases, with 7 bases remaining between them. In nucleotides, the CDR3 is TGCGCCAGCAGCTTGGGGGAGTACAATCAGCCCCAGCATTTT. This gives the protein CASSLGEYNQPQHF.

V is TRBV6-2 or TRBV6-3 and J is TRBJ2-7, with 8 bases aligning to TRBD2. Germline-derived CDR1 and CDR2 are MNHEY and SVGEGT. The CDR3 extends over 16 amino acids. V trimming: 0 bases; J trimming: 3 bases; junction bases outside the gene matches: 7. The CDR3 sequence: CASSYSFSGMSYEQYF. Here the CDR3 DNA reads TGTGCCAGCAGTTACTCGTTTAGCGGGATGAGCTACGAGCAGTACTTC.

The CDR3 bases are TGCGCCAGCAGCTTAAAAGGGGTGGTCGACGAGCAGTACTTC. It specifies CASSLKGVVDEQYF. The rearrangement links TRBV5-1 to TRBJ2-7, with D possibly matching TRBD1 (5 bases). Per the germline V gene, CDR1 is SGHRS and CDR2 is YFSETQ. The CDR3 runs to 14 residues. Trimming removed 2 bases at V and 5 bases at J, with 14 bases between.

The rearrangement uses TRBV15 and TRBJ1-5; possible D gene TRBD1, 5 bases. The CDR3 runs to 17 residues. The V end lost 8 bases, the J end lost 6 bases, and 26 bases lay between the germline ends. The germline V gene has CDR1 LNHNV and CDR2 YYDKDF (reference sequence). CDR3 protein: CATHMAQGGVIRQPQHF. The CDR3 DNA reads TGTGCCACCCATATGGCTCAGGGTGGAGTAATCCGTCAGCCCCAGCATTTT.

The chain employs TRBV7-2 and TRBJ1-6, with D unclear. CDR3 length: 12 amino acids. Deletions cut 2 bases from V and 7 bases from J, with 3 bases between. Germline CDR1 is SGHTA and CDR2 is FQGNSA. CDR3 bases: TGTGCCAGCAGCTTACAAAATTCACCCCTCCACTTT. Its protein is CASSLQNSPLHF. The whole variable domain, remainder taken from reference TRBV7-2 and TRBJ1-6, is GAGVSQSPSNKVTEKGKDVELRCDPISGHTALYWYRQSLGQGLEFLIYFQGNSAPDKSGLPSDRFSAERTGGSVSTLTIQRTQQEDSAVYLCASSLQNSPLHFGNGTRLTVT.

The chain carries TRBV7-2 and TRBJ2-7; D gene ambiguous. There are 14 residues in the CDR3. V was cut by 3 bases and J by 1 base, with 10 bases left in between. CDR1 is SGHTA, CDR2 FQGNSA, per germline. CDR3 coding DNA: TGTGCCAGCAGCTTGTCCACAGTATCCTACGAGCAGTACTTC. It is translated as CASSLSTVSYEQYF.